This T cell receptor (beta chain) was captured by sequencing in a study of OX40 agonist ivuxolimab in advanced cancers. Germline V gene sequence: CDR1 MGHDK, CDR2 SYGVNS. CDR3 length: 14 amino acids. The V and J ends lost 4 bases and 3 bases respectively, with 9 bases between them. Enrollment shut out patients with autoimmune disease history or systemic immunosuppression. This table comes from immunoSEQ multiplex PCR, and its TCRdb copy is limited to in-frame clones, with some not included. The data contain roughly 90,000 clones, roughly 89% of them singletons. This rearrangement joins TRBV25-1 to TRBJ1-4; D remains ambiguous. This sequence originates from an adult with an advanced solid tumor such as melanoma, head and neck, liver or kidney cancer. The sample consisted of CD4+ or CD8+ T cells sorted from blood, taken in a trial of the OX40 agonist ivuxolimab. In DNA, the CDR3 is TGTGCCAGCAGTGGGGCAGATCCTAATGAAAAACTGTTTTTT. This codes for CASSGADPNEKLFF.